Below, one T cell receptor beta chain is given with its context. What it binds is not known. This CDR3 is missing its conserved last phenylalanine or tryptophan, likely due to a read error. The sample belongs to a study of T-cell reconstitution after alpha-beta-depleted transplantation in children. Regarding the study as a whole: T-cell numbers and diversity one year post-transplant derived largely from freshly generated T cells. The study reportedly traced alpha-beta T cells about two months after transplant to several hundred expanded graft clones.

CDR3 length: 10 amino acids. Trimming took off 4 bases at V and 5 bases at J, with 5 bases between the two ends. Germline V gene lookup returns CDR1 SQVTM and CDR2 ANQGSEA. Preparation of the TCRbeta library involved a method that used unique molecular identifiers. TCRdb redid the calling of the PCR reads with MiXCR, one entry per CDR3 protein. The data hold over 400,000 distinct CDR3 sequences, with roughly two fifths observed a single time. Material: PBMCs, obtained before TCRalphabeta/CD19-depleted stem cell transplant. The chain is built from TRBV29-1 and TRBJ2-5, with D uncertain. This clonotype originated in a girl aged 2 to 9 with aplastic anemia, due to receive a stem cell transplant. This CDR3 is CSVGSETQYL. For the CDR3, the DNA is TGCAGCGTTGGATCGGAGACCCAGTACTTA.